This T cell receptor beta chain was identified during a study of T cell responses to AZD1222 COVID-19 vaccine. Study in general: Timing groups of about 4 and about 12 weeks for second doses were pooled.

About this clone: Its antigen is as yet unknown.

Whole-study findings and limits: Donors were mostly white British, more females; clonal diversity possibly underestimated. At baseline, just five to seven AZD1222 recipients tested seropositive. Vaccine-related CD4 TCRs covered spike, predominating at 160-218 and 743-854.

Generated by immunoSEQ multiplex PCR, the TCRdb table keeps only in-frame clones and is missing some. The data show 150,000 to 200,000 clones, approximately 93% seen once. The V end was cut by 5 bases, the J end by 3 bases, with 11 bases between. This CDR3 has 13 amino acids. Per the germline V gene, CDR1 is MDHEN and CDR2 is SYDVKM. Here the sequenced sample was peripheral blood, taken on day 0 of AZD1222 vaccination. The V and J genes are TRBV28 and TRBJ2-7, with a possible D match to TRBD1 (5 bases). This clonotype originated in an adult in good health. The CDR3 loop is CASSGHSIYEQYF. CDR3 coding DNA: TGTGCCAGCAGTGGACACTCGATCTACGAGCAGTACTTC.